This is a list of T cell receptor beta chains from one sample in a study of T-cell reconstitution after alpha-beta-depleted transplantation in children. TCRdb re-analysed the PCR reads in MiXCR, keeping a single row per CDR3 protein. The sample lists some 300,000 distinct CDR3 sequences, over 7% occurring once. This sample comprised peripheral blood, obtained 360 days after TCRalphabeta/CD19-depleted stem cell transplant. Receptor source: a female patient aged 2-9 years who had a stem cell transplant for Fanconi anemia, so the T cells may come from the graft donor. Each CDR3 is given with its conserved first and last residue. Clone size is shown for a subset of rows, as once, few, many or a class of expanded clone.

TRBV25-1	17	TRBJ2-3	-	CASSELNWSSGGSEQYF
TRBV2	15	TRBJ2-2	few	CASSWDDPGTGELFF
TRBV2	13	TRBJ2-7	-	CASGKGIPYEQYF
TRBV6-1	15	TRBJ2-3	few	CASSEASTYTDTQYF
TRBV20-1	13	TRBJ2-7	many	CSARALSSYEQYF
TRBV20-1	15	TRBJ2-5	few	CSARDPRGGAETQYF
TRBV7-9	14	TRBJ1-2	-	CASSLTEQGASYTF
TRBV29-1	13	TRBJ2-7	many	CSVVRQGNYEQYF
TRBV6-5	13	TRBJ2-1	many	CASSSGLDNEQFF
TRBV3-1	14	TRBJ1-5	few	CASSQSSLFGAQHF
TRBV28	17	TRBJ2-5	-	CASRPRSRGYAGETQYF
TRBV7-3	17	TRBJ2-5	many	CASSHLGTGNSQETQYF
TRBV7-9	14	TRBJ2-5	few	CASRPSGEKETQYF
TRBV20-1	11	TRBJ2-1	few	CSARRSNEQFF
TRBV27	15	TRBJ2-1	many	CASSSDRGGYNEQFF
TRBV27	15	TRBJ1-2	-	CASSLYTGLNYGYTF
TRBV25-1	14	TRBJ2-7	many	CASSVSSGEHEQYF
TRBV12-3/TRBV12-4	17	TRBJ1-2	few	CASSPQSTGAEVGGYTF
TRBV20-1	13	TRBJ2-7	few	CSARGRLGNEQYF
TRBV4-2	16	TRBJ2-7	many	CASSQDPQRGEYEQYF
TRBV2	15	TRBJ2-7	many	CASSEYPGRKNEQYF
TRBV10-3	12	TRBJ1-1	many	CAISEGAAEAFF
TRBV6-2/TRBV6-3	14	TRBJ1-1	few	CASSYSGLRTEAFF
TRBV6-5	16	TRBJ2-1	-	CASSSRRVGTDNEQFF
TRBV18	14	TRBJ2-3	-	CASGRTGVTDTQYF
TRBV20-1	16	TRBJ2-2	-	CSARLAGGPHTGELFF
TRBV29-1	17	TRBJ2-1	many	CSVEERYSGRRVNEQFF
TRBV19	13	TRBJ2-7	few	CASSISVTYEQYF